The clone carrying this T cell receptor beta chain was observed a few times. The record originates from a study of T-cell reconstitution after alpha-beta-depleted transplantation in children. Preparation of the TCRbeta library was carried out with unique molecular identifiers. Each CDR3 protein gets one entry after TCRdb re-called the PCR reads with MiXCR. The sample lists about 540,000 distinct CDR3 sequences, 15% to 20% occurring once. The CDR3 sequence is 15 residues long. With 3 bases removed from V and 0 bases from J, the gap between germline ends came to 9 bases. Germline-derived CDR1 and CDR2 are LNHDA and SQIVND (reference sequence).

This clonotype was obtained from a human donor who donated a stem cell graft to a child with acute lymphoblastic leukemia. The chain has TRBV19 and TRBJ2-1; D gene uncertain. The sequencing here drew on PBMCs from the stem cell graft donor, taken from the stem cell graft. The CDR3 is CASSISLSSYNEQFF. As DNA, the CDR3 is TGTGCCAGTAGTATTTCCTTGAGCTCCTACAATGAGCAGTTCTTC.